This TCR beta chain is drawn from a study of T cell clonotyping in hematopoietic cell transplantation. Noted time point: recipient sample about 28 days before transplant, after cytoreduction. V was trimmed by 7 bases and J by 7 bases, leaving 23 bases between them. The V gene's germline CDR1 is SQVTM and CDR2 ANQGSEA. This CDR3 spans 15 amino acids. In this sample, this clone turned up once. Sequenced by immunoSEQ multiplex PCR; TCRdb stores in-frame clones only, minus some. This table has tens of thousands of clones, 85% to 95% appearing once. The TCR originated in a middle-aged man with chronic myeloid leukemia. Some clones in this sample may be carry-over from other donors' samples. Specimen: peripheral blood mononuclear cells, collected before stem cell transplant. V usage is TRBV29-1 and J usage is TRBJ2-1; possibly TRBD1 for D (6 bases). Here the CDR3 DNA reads TGCAGCGGGCTGAACGGACAGCCTGGCCCGAATGAGCAGTTCTTC. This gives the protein CSGLNGQPGPNEQFF.